These 9 T cell receptor beta chains were all obtained from the same sample, sequenced in a study of STAT3 mutations in large granular lymphocyte leukemia. Findings and caveats of the study: At least one immunodominant TCR beta clonotype appeared in every T-cell large granular lymphocyte leukemia patient.

This table comes from immunoSEQ multiplex PCR, and its TCRdb copy is limited to in-frame clones, with some not included. There are approximately 5,000 clones in the sample; more than 60% occur only once, and about 80% lies in the top ten. No antigen has been assigned to these receptors. The sample was peripheral blood mononuclear cells. The receptor set was obtained from a man aged 40-49 years with T-cell large granular lymphocyte leukemia. Some clones in this sample may be carry-over from other donors' samples.

In its sample, this clone was seen a few times. The V and J genes are TRBV7-6 and TRBJ1-1; tentatively, D is TRBD1 (5 bases). V gave up 2 bases and J gave up 6 bases, with 13 bases separating them. Germline V gene sequence: CDR1 SGHVS, CDR2 FNYEAQ. The CDR3 contains 14 residues. The CDR3 here is CASSLQGSHAEAFF. Written as DNA, the CDR3 is TGTGCCAGCAGCTTACAGGGCTCCCACGCTGAAGCTTTCTTT.

The chain joins TRBV11-2 to TRBJ1-3; tentative D call: TRBD1 (5 bases). The CDR3 is made up of 16 amino acids. The V and J ends lost 5 bases and 0 bases respectively, with 14 bases between them. CDR1 is SGHAT, CDR2 FQNNGV, per germline. The CDR3 loop reads CASSIGTASSGNTIYF. The CDR3 DNA reads TGTGCCAGCAGCATCGGGACTGCGAGCTCTGGAAACACCATATATTTT.

CDR3 bases: TGTGCCAGCAGCGCCAGGGGGGGGTCGTACCAAGAGACCCAGTACTTC. Translation gives CASSARGGSYQETQYF. The chain recombines TRBV9 with TRBJ2-5; possibly TRBD1 or TRBD2 for D (7 bases each). V was clipped by 3 bases and J by 0 bases, with 15 bases between them. Germline CDR1 reads SGDLS; CDR2 reads YYNGEE. The CDR3 has 16 amino acids.

The V gene is TRBV9, the J gene TRBJ2-3; TRBD2 aligns across 12 bases. CDR1 is SGDLS and CDR2 is YYNGEE in the germline V gene. The CDR3 sequence is 14 residues long. V lost 4 bases and J lost 11; bases outside the gene matches: 8. The CDR3: CASSRLAGDPWQYF. In DNA, the CDR3 is TGTGCCAGCAGCAGACTAGCGGGAGACCCCTGGCAGTATTTT.

In its sample, this clone was seen once. V usage is TRBV23-1 and J usage is TRBJ1-1, with D possibly being TRBD1 (5 bases). TRBV23-1 carries the ORF label, with uncertain function. V was pared by 1 base and J by 5 bases, with 17 bases between. This CDR3 contains 16 residues. Here the CDR3 reads CASSQWNPQGGTEAFF. Written as DNA, the CDR3 is TGCGCCAGCAGTCAATGGAATCCGCAGGGAGGGACTGAAGCTTTCTTT.

This clone was picked up a small number of times. The chain uses TRBV7-2 and TRBJ2-7, with 8 bases fitting TRBD2. The ends lost 3 bases at V and 3 bases at J; junction bases unmatched: 4. The CDR3 is 14 residues long. Germline lookup yields CDR1 SGHTA and CDR2 FQGNSA. The CDR3 DNA is TGTGCCAGCAGCTTCTCGGGACTAGTCTACGAGCAGTACTTC. It encodes CASSFSGLVYEQYF. The full variable domain, with the rest looked up from reference TRBV7-2 and TRBJ2-7, is GAGVSQSPSNKVTEKGKDVELRCDPISGHTALYWYRQSLGQGLEFLIYFQGNSAPDKSGLPSDRFSAERTGGSVSTLTIQRTQQEDSAVYLCASSFSGLVYEQYFGPGTRLTVT.

This clone was observed once. The rearrangement joins TRBV7-3 to TRBJ2-5; TRBD2 agrees at 8 bases. The germline V gene encodes CDR1 SGHTA and CDR2 FQGTGA. CDR3 length equals 13 residues. Germline trimming cut 5 bases from V and 5 bases from J; bases unmatched to any gene: 4. The CDR3 coding sequence is TGTGCCAGCAGCCCGGGAGGGGGGGAGACCCAGTACTTC. The encoded protein is CASSPGGGETQYF. Drawing the rest from reference TRBV7-3 and TRBJ2-5, the complete variable domain is GAGVSQTPSNKVTEKGKYVELRCDPISGHTALYWYRQSLGQGPEFLIYFQGTGAADDSGLPNDRFFAVRPEGSVSTLKIQRTERGDSAVYLCASSPGGGETQYFGPGTRLLVL.

This clone appeared a single time. The chain recombines TRBV11-2 with TRBJ2-7, with D possibly being TRBD1 (6 bases). The V end was cut by 1 base, the J end by 3 bases, with 7 bases between. The V gene's germline CDR1 is SGHAT and CDR2 FQNNGV. The CDR3 spans 13 residues. The CDR3 here is CASSLGTVYEQYF. In nucleotides, the CDR3 is TGTGCCAGCAGCTTAGGGACAGTCTACGAGCAGTACTTC.

The gene calls are TRBV7-9 and TRBJ2-6; maybe TRBD2 (6 bases). The V gene lost 1 base and the J gene lost 2 bases, with 6 bases spanning the gap. In germline, CDR1 is SEHNR, CDR2 FQNEAQ (reference sequence). The CDR3 has 15 amino acids. The CDR3 spells CASSLGRAGANVLTF. CDR3 nucleotides: TGTGCCAGCAGCTTAGGGAGGGCTGGGGCCAACGTCCTGACTTTC.